Sequencing of this T cell receptor beta chain was carried out in a study of cytomegalovirus exposure and HLA in healthy donors. The sample holds one count of this clone. Antigen specificity is unknown. V was clipped by 4 bases and J by 6 bases; unmatched bases: 12. Germline values: CDR1 SGHRS, CDR2 YFSETQ. The CDR3 spans 17 residues. The PCR contained 60 Vbeta and 13 Jbeta primers. TCRdb keeps only in-frame clones here, not all; method: immunoSEQ multiplex PCR. The table lists 150,000 to 200,000 clones, 60% to 85% of them singletons. Study outcomes and limitations: Researchers left out some V segments, among them TRBV6-2 and TRBV6-3, as indistinguishable. HLA alleles showed associations with some 17,000 TCR beta sequences in a later analysis, at a 0.05 false discovery rate. Rates of TCR association differed by HLA locus in a later analysis, with DRB1 highest and HLA-C lowest. What was likely a sequencing artifact was a cluster of highly shared sequence variants.

Sequences were obtained from PBMCs. V usage is TRBV5-1 and J usage is TRBJ2-7; 14 positions match TRBD2. The TCR was taken from a girl aged 5-17 years in good health and CMV-seropositive. The CDR3 DNA reads TGCGCCAGCAGCCCCAGACTAGCGGGGGGGGGAGTCTCCGAGCAGTACTTC. It codes for CASSPRLAGGGVSEQYF.